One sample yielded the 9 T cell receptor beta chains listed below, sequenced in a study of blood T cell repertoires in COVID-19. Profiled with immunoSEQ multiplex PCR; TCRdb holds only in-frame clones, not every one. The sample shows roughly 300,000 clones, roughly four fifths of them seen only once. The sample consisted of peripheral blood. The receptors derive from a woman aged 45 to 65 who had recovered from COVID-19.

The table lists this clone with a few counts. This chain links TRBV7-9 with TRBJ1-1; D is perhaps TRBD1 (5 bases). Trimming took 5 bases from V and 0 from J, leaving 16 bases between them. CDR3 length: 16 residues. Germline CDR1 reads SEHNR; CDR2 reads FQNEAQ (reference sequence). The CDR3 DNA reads TGTGCCAGCAGCCTTCCCTCGGGACTCATGAACACTGAAGCTTTCTTT. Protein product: CASSLPSGLMNTEAFF.

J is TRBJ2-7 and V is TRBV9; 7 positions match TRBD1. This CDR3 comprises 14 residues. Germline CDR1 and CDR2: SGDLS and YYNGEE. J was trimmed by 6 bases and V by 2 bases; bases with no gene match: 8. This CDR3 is CASSVVPQGFEQYF. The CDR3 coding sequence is TGTGCCAGCAGCGTCGTTCCACAGGGGTTCGAGCAGTACTTC.

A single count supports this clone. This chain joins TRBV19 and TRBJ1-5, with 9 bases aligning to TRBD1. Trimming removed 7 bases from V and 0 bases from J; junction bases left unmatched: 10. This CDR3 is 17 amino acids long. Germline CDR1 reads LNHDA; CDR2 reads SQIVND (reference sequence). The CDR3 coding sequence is TGTGCCAGTAAAGGGGACAGGGAGAAATATAGCAATCAGCCCCAGCATTTT. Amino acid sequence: CASKGDREKYSNQPQHF. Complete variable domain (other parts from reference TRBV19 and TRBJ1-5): DGGITQSPKYLFRKEGQNVTLSCEQNLNHDAMYWYRQDPGQGLRLIYYSQIVNDFQKGDIAEGYSVSREKKESFPLTVTSAQKNPTAFYLCASKGDREKYSNQPQHFGDGTRLSIL.

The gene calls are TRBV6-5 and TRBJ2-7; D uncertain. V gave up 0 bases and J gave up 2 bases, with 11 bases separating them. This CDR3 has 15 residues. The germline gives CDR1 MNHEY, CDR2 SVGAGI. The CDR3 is CASSYSMSDPYEQYF. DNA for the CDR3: TGTGCCAGCAGTTACTCGATGTCAGATCCCTACGAGCAGTACTTC.

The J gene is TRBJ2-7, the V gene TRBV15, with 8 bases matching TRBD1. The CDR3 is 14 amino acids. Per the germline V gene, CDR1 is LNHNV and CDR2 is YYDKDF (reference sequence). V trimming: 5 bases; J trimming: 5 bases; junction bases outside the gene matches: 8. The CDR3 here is CATSSSGGEDEQYF. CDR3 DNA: TGTGCCACCAGCTCCTCAGGGGGCGAGGACGAGCAGTACTTC. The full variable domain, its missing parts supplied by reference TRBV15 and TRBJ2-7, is DAMVIQNPRYQVTQFGKPVTLSCSQTLNHNVMYWYQQKSSQAPKLLFHYYDKDFNNEADTPDNFQSRRPNTSFCFLDIRSPGLGDTAMYLCATSSSGGEDEQYFGPGTRLTVT.

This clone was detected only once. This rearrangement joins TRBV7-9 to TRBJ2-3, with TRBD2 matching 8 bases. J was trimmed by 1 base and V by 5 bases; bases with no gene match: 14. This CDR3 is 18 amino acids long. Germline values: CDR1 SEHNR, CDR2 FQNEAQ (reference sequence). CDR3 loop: CASSPEGLTSGRTDTQYF. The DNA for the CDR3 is TGTGCCAGCAGCCCCGAAGGCCTCACTAGCGGACGCACAGATACGCAGTATTTT.

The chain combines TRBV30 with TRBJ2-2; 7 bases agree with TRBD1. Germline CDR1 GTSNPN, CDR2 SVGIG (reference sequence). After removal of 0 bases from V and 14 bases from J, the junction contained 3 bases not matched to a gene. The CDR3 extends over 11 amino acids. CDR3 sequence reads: CAWSVQGNLFF. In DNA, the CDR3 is TGTGCCTGGAGTGTACAGGGGAACCTGTTTTTT. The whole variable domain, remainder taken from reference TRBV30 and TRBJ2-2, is SQTIHQWPATLVQPVGSPLSLECTVEGTSNPNLYWYRQAAGRGLQLLFYSVGIGQISSEVPQNLSASRPQDRQFILSSKKLLLSDSGFYLCAWSVQGNLFFGEGSRLTVL.

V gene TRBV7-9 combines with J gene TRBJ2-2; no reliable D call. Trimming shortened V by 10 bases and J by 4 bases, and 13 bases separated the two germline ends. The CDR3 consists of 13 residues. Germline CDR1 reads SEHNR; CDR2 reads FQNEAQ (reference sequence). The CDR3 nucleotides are TGTGCCACCCCCTTGGGCAGCACCGGGGAGCTGTTTTTT. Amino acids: CATPLGSTGELFF.

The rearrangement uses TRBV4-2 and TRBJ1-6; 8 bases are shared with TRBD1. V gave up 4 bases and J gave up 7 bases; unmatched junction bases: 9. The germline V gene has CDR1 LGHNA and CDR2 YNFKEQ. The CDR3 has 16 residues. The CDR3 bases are TGTGCCAGCAGCCCCAACCCAGCAGGGGGCAATTCACCCCTCCACTTT. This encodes CASSPNPAGGNSPLHF.